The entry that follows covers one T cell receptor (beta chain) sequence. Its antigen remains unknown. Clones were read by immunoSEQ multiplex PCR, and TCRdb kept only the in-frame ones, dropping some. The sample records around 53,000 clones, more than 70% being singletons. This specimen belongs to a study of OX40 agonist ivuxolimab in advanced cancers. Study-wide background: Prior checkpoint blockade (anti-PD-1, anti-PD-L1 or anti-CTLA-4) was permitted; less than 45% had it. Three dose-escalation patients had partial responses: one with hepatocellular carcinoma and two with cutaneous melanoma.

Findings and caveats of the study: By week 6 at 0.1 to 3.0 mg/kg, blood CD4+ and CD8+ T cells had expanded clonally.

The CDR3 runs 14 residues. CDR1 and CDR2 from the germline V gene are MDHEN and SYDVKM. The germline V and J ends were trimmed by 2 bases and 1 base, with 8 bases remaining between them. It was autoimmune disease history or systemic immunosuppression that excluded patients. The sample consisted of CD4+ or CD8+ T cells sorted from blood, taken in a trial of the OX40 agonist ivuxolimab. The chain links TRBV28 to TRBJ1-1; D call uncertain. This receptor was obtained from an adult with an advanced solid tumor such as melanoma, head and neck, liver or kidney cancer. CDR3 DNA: TGTGCCAGCAGTTTAAGGCTCGGGAACACTGAAGCTTTCTTT. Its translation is CASSLRLGNTEAFF.